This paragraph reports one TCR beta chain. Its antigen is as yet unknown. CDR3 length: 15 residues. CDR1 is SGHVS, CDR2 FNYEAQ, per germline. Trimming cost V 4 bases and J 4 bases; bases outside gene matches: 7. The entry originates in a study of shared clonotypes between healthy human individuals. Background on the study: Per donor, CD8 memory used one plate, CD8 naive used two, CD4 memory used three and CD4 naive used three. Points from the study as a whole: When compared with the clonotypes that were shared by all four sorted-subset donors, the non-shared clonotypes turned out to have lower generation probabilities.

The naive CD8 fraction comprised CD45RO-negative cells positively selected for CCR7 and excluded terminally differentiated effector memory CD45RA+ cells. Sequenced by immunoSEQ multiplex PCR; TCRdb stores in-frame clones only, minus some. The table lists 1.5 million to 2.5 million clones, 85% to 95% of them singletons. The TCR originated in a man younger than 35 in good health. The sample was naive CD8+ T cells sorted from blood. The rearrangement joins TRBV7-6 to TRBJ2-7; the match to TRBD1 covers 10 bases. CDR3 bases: TGTGCCAGCAGCTCGGGACAGGGGCCCTCATACGAGCAGTACTTC. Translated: CASSSGQGPSYEQYF.